Following are 22 T cell receptor beta chains from one sample sequenced in a study of OX40 agonist ivuxolimab in advanced cancers. Data came from immunoSEQ multiplex PCR; TCRdb stores just in-frame clones and leaves some out. This sample has roughly 74,000 clones, with around 94% found just once. The source was CD4+ or CD8+ T cells sorted from blood, collected in a trial of the OX40 agonist ivuxolimab. These receptors were taken from an adult with an advanced solid tumor such as melanoma, head and neck, liver or kidney cancer.

The chain links TRBV7-9 to TRBJ2-1; 13 bases fit TRBD2. Trimming at V came to 5 bases and at J to 8 bases, leaving 6 bases not matched to a gene. The germline V gene has CDR1 SEHNR and CDR2 FQNEAQ (reference sequence). This CDR3 comprises 15 residues. The CDR3 bases are TGTGCCAGCAGCCAAACTAGCGGGGGGGCCTATGAGCAGTTCTTC. Protein sequence: CASSQTSGGAYEQFF.

V and J are TRBV5-6 and TRBJ2-1; 8 bases match TRBD1. The CDR3 runs to 15 residues. Looked up from germline, CDR1 is SGHDT and CDR2 is YYEEEE. The V segment lost 4 bases and the J segment 8 bases; nucleotides outside the gene matches: 11. The CDR3 is CASSPKAGGLYEQFF. The CDR3 DNA is TGTGCCAGCAGCCCCAAGGCAGGGGGCCTCTATGAGCAGTTCTTC.

V usage is TRBV7-9 and J usage is TRBJ1-2, with unresolved D. The CDR3 runs 16 residues. CDR1 is SEHNR and CDR2 is FQNEAQ in the germline V gene (reference sequence). V was shortened by 4 bases and J by 0 bases, with 15 bases between the two germline ends. DNA for the CDR3: TGTGCCAGCAGCTCCCCGAGACGTGCCGCTAACTATGGCTACACCTTC. It specifies CASSSPRRAANYGYTF.

The chain combines TRBV7-9 with TRBJ2-7, with a weak D call TRBD1 (6 bases). V lost 2 bases and J lost 0, with 11 bases in between. The CDR3 has 15 amino acids. Germline V gene sequence: CDR1 SEHNR, CDR2 FQNEAQ (reference sequence). CDR3 amino acids: CASSLSAGVSYEQYF. The CDR3 nucleotides are TGTGCCAGCAGCTTATCCGCAGGGGTCTCCTACGAGCAGTACTTC.

Here the CDR3 reads CASIPDRAGMNTEAFF. The DNA for the CDR3 is TGTGCCAGCATCCCGGACAGGGCGGGAATGAACACTGAAGCTTTCTTT. The rearrangement joins TRBV27 to TRBJ1-1; the match to TRBD1 covers 8 bases. V trimming: 7 bases; J trimming: 0 bases; junction bases outside the gene matches: 10. The CDR3 is 16 amino acids. Germline V gene sequence: CDR1 MNHEY, CDR2 SMNVEV (reference sequence).

The DNA of the CDR3 is TGTGCCAGCAGTTGGGAGATAACCTACGAGCAGTACTTC. Translated: CASSWEITYEQYF. The chain joins TRBV6-1 to TRBJ2-7, with a possible D match to TRBD2 (5 bases). V shed 5 bases and J shed 2 bases, with 10 bases lying between them. The CDR3 totals 13 residues. Germline CDR1 reads MNHNS; CDR2 reads SASEGT.

The gene calls are TRBV7-3 and TRBJ2-5; 8 bases match TRBD2. Germline lookup yields CDR1 SGHTA and CDR2 FQGTGA. The CDR3 contains 15 residues. V trimming: 0 bases; J trimming: 5 bases; junction bases outside the gene matches: 5. CDR3: CASSLTSGSGETQYF. The DNA for the CDR3 is TGTGCCAGCAGCTTAACGAGCGGGAGTGGGGAGACCCAGTACTTC.

The chain carries TRBV6-5 and TRBJ2-3; no definite D call. Germline-derived CDR1 and CDR2 are MNHEY and SVGAGI. The CDR3 has 14 residues. Deletions cut 1 base from V and 5 bases from J, with 10 bases between. CDR3 DNA: TGTGCCAGCAGTTACTTCGGAGAGATAGATACGCAGTATTTT. It is translated as CASSYFGEIDTQYF.

V usage is TRBV2 and J usage is TRBJ1-1; D unclear. V was trimmed by 5 bases and J by 3 bases, leaving 7 bases between them. Germline loops: CDR1 SNHLY, CDR2 FYNNEI. CDR3 length: 12 residues. CDR3 sequence: CASSQIYTEAFF. CDR3 sequence (DNA): TGTGCCAGCAGTCAGATTTACACTGAAGCTTTCTTT.

The chain combines TRBV4-1 with TRBJ2-5; 7 bases map to TRBD2. Trimming cost V 4 bases and J 5 bases; bases outside gene matches: 10. The CDR3 consists of 15 residues. CDR1 MGHRA and CDR2 YSYEKL come from the germline V gene. CDR3 coding DNA: TGCGCCAGCAGCCCGTACGGGGCGGGAGTGGAGACCCAGTACTTC. This gives the protein CASSPYGAGVETQYF.

The chain couples TRBV27 to TRBJ2-7; 8 nucleotides line up with TRBD2. Germline CDR1 is MNHEY and CDR2 is SMNVEV (reference sequence). This CDR3 is 12 amino acids long. The V segment lost 6 bases and the J segment 3 bases; nucleotides outside the gene matches: 1. As DNA, the CDR3 is TGTGCCAGCAGCCGGGGGGGCTACGAGCAGTACTTC. Its translation: CASSRGGYEQYF.

This chain uses TRBV6-1 with TRBJ2-1; TRBD2 matches at 8 bases. This CDR3 contains 15 residues. J lost 8 bases, V lost 0 bases, and 6 bases had no gene match. Germline V gene data show CDR1 as MNHNS and CDR2 as SASEGT. The CDR3 sequence is CASSEATGGPDEQFF. The CDR3 region has the DNA TGTGCCAGCAGTGAAGCAACGGGAGGGCCGGATGAGCAGTTCTTC.

The chain employs TRBV27 and TRBJ1-2; weak D call: TRBD1 (6 bases). Trimming stripped 6 bases from V and 3 bases from J, with 17 bases between. Germline V CDR1 and CDR2: MNHEY, SMNVEV (reference sequence). CDR3 length: 15 amino acids. The CDR3 bases are TGTGCCAGCAGACCGACCCGGGACACCTACTATGGCTACACCTTC. Amino acid sequence: CASRPTRDTYYGYTF.

The genes are TRBV19 and TRBJ2-3; possibly TRBD2 for D (7 bases). The CDR3 has 13 amino acids. Germline V CDR1 and CDR2: LNHDA, SQIVND (reference sequence). The V end lost 10 bases, the J end lost 5 bases, and 16 bases lay between the germline ends. The CDR3: CATTLGGGDTQYF. In DNA, the CDR3 is TGTGCCACCACCCTAGGGGGGGGAGATACGCAGTATTTT.

The rearrangement links TRBV10-2 to TRBJ2-3; 9 bases align to TRBD2. Per germline, CDR1 WSHSY and CDR2 SAAADI. Trimming cost V 10 bases and J 1 base; bases outside gene matches: 9. The CDR3 totals 15 residues. CDR3 in DNA: TGCGCCACGACCTGGCGGGAGGGGGGCACAGATACGCAGTATTTT. This gives the protein CATTWREGGTDTQYF.

This chain links TRBV19 with TRBJ2-7; D uncertain. Trimming cost V 6 bases and J 4 bases, with 7 bases left between them. Germline lookup yields CDR1 LNHDA and CDR2 SQIVND (reference sequence). The CDR3 runs 11 residues. CDR3 bases: TGTGCCAGTAGCGACACTTACGAGCAGTACTTC. Translating it yields CASSDTYEQYF.

V and J are TRBV7-9 and TRBJ2-1; D gene unclear. Germline CDR1 SEHNR, CDR2 FQNEAQ (reference sequence). The CDR3 length is 14 residues. The V end was cut by 5 bases, the J end by 0 bases, with 8 bases between. In DNA, the CDR3 is TGTGCCAGCAGCCCCTGGGCCTCCTACAATGAGCAGTTCTTC. This sequence encodes CASSPWASYNEQFF.

V and J are TRBV5-1 and TRBJ2-7, with 9 bases matching TRBD1. J gave up 5 bases and V 6 bases, and 9 bases lay outside the gene matches. The CDR3 length is 14 residues. Germline values: CDR1 SGHRS, CDR2 YFSETQ. Here the CDR3 reads CASTRQGGRDEQYF. The CDR3 DNA reads as TGCGCCAGCACCCGACAGGGGGGTCGGGACGAGCAGTACTTC.

The CDR3 nucleotides read TGTGCCAGTCTAGGTAGACCCGGGACAGGGAGGCTCTACGAGCAGTACTTC. This translates into CASLGRPGTGRLYEQYF. The chain uses TRBV27 and TRBJ2-7; TRBD1 agrees at 9 bases. The germline V gene has CDR1 MNHEY and CDR2 SMNVEV (reference sequence). There are 17 residues in the CDR3. The V and J ends lost 9 bases and 3 bases, in that order; junction bases with no gene match: 18.

The chain joins TRBV18 to TRBJ2-1; 9 bases line up with TRBD1. The V gene end was trimmed by 2 bases and the J gene end by 9 bases; junction bases not matched to a gene: 11. CDR1 KGHSH and CDR2 LQKENI come from the germline V gene. The CDR3 runs to 16 residues. CDR3 residues: CASSPGSGTGRSEQFF. The CDR3, as DNA: TGTGCCAGCTCACCAGGATCCGGGACAGGGAGGAGTGAGCAGTTCTTC. Together with reference TRBV18 and TRBJ2-1, the CDR3 gives the full variable domain: NAGVMQNPRHLVRRRGQEARLRCSPMKGHSHVYWYRQLPEEGLKFMVYLQKENIIDESGMPKERFSAEFPKEGPSILRIQQVVRGDSAAYFCASSPGSGTGRSEQFFGPGTRLTVL.

The chain recombines TRBV11-2 with TRBJ1-1, with D hard to call. The germline V gene has CDR1 SGHAT and CDR2 FQNNGV. The length of the CDR3 is 15 residues. V lost 2 bases and J 0 bases, leaving 10 bases between the germline ends. In DNA form, the CDR3 reads TGTGCCAGCAGCTTACAGCGGCAGCTGAACACTGAAGCTTTCTTT. This translates into CASSLQRQLNTEAFF.

The chain is built from TRBV30 and TRBJ2-1; 11 positions agree with TRBD2. There are 21 residues in the CDR3. Germline CDR1 and CDR2: GTSNPN and SVGIG (reference sequence). With 2 bases clipped from V and 2 bases from J, the junction kept 20 bases outside the gene matches. The CDR3 sequence: CAWSPPRGGDSGRVPYNEQFF. Written as DNA, the CDR3 is TGTGCCTGGAGTCCACCCCGCGGGGGGGATAGCGGGAGGGTACCCTACAATGAGCAGTTCTTC.